Listed below are T cell receptor beta chains from one sample, sequenced in a study of blood T cells in healthy people across ages. TCRdb re-derived calls from the 5' RACE reads in MiXCR, one entry per CDR3 protein. Of roughly 680,000 distinct CDR3 sequences in the sample, around half were seen once. The material sequenced was blood. All receptors come from an older woman in good health. Both conserved end residues are part of each CDR3. A D gene is named only where the DNA matches it firmly. A clone size is listed for some rows: how often the clone was seen (once, few, many), or a class if it is expanded.

abundance	d_gene	j_gene	v_gene	CDR3aa	CDR3nt
NA	TRBD2	TRBJ2-7	TRBV11-3	CASSRSSGSSYEQYF	TGTGCCAGCAGCAGATCTAGCGGGAGCTCCTACGAGCAGTACTTC
NA	TRBD1	TRBJ2-3	TRBV20-1	CSASVVPGQGADTQYF	TGCAGTGCTAGCGTTGTCCCGGGACAGGGGGCAGATACGCAGTATTTT
NA	TRBD2	TRBJ2-7	TRBV27	CASSQGLARYEQYF	TGTGCCAGCAGTCAGGGACTAGCGAGGTACGAGCAGTACTTC
few	TRBD2	TRBJ2-1	TRBV20-1	CSALGLAGGIYNEQFF	TGCAGTGCTCTGGGACTAGCGGGAGGCATTTACAATGAGCAGTTCTTC
few	TRBD2	TRBJ2-1	TRBV6-2/TRBV6-3	CASSDLMTGGFYNEQFF	TGTGCCAGCAGTGATCTTATGACGGGAGGATTCTACAATGAGCAGTTCTTC
few	TRBD1	TRBJ2-7	TRBV5-4	CASSLGDRVGEQYF	TGTGCCAGCAGCTTGGGCGACAGGGTTGGCGAGCAGTACTTC
many	TRBD1	TRBJ2-6	TRBV29-1	CSVEGQGNSGANVLTF	TGCAGCGTTGAGGGACAGGGGAACTCTGGGGCCAACGTCCTGACTTTC
NA	TRBD1	TRBJ2-4	TRBV5-6	CASSLADRGIPWYF	TGTGCCAGCAGCTTGGCGGACAGGGGAATTCCCTGGTACTTC
few	NA	TRBJ1-4	TRBV20-1	CSARDLTTTNEKLFF	TGCAGTGCTAGAGATCTTACTACAACTAATGAAAAACTGTTTTTT
NA	TRBD2	TRBJ2-5	TRBV7-2	CASSHQGLAGASETQYF	TGTGCCAGCAGCCACCAGGGACTAGCGGGAGCGAGCGAGACCCAGTACTTC